Sequencing of this T cell receptor (beta chain) was carried out in a study of tissue T cells after allogeneic stem cell transplantation (dated 2022 in TCRdb). About the full investigation: TCR beta repertoires were profiled across many tissues obtained from research autopsies of patients with and without GVHD, as well as in mouse models of GVHD. The human arm was conducted as a prospective observational study, and neither blinding nor randomization was performed. Summary of the overall study and its limitations: Only a few T cell clones appeared in more than one patient, yet motif-based clustering showed tissue-specific repertoire signatures that were shared between patients. In both patients and mice, T cells from blood and spleen covered only a limited part of the TCR repertoire found in tissues. The patient cohort was small and clinically heterogeneous, and sampling depth was acknowledged as a limitation. Which tissue TCRs were alloreactive or antigen-specific was not determined in the study, and some of the clones might have been host cells that persisted. Within patients, how anatomically similar tissues were was a major factor shaping TCR repertoire composition, regardless of disease or transplant status.

The sample's time point label, in plain terms: mouse harvest day 14 after allogeneic transplant. Each mouse graft, delivered by tail vein injection, combined 10^6 splenic CD5+ T cells with 10^7 T-cell-depleted bone marrow cells. A major MHC-mismatch B6 (H2b) into BALB/c (H2d) model was used to model mouse GVHD, and tissues were profiled at day 7 or 14. Mouse tissues and retro-orbital blood were harvested on day 7 or 14 post-transplant using separate sterile tools per animal; livers were flushed beforehand. Before genomic DNA isolation with the DNeasy Blood & Tissue Kit, mouse tissues were minced using razor blades in buffered saline. Only one count was recorded for this clone. It has no known antigen specificity. In this entry, gene names and germline sequences are mouse ones. The receptor library was made with the immunoSEQ multiplex PCR assay. TCRbeta CDR3 sequencing was done by Adaptive Biotechnologies at survey depth, reporting CDR3 sequences, V/J genes, productive frequency and template counts. Amplification of TCR beta CDR3 regions was performed from genomic DNA rather than from RNA. On the study's bioinformatics: Jensen-Shannon divergence was used to quantify pairwise repertoire overlap between tissues, with a value of 1 indicating complete divergence and a value of 0 indicating identical repertoires. Based on pairwise JSD values, tissues were grouped by single-linkage agglomerative hierarchical clustering, and the results were shown as dendrograms. All patient samples were analyzed with GLIPH2 using simulation_depth 1000, kmer_min_depth 3 and cdr3_length_cutoff 8, and only groups containing more than two unique CDR3s were kept. A standardized tissue-overlap score extrapolated Jaccard GLIPH-group overlap across patients to a standard repertoire size of 1000 clones. Linear mixed-effect models, with tissue as a fixed effect and individual as a random effect, were used to test how diversity related to clinical or experimental variables. Imported from immuneACCESS, the table was reduced by TCRdb to in-frame sequences with V and J called. These copies leave out some clones; in studies compared against another copy, an unresolved V gene accounts for under half, and the cause of the remainder is not known. For V, J and clone size, that table is used; D and trimming come from the DNA. This sample has over 2,500 clones in its table, and around 50% of those were observed once. The ten largest clones capture 38% of the sample.

This clonotype was sampled from a female BALB/c mouse given C57BL/6 T cells with graft-versus-host disease after an allogeneic hematopoietic cell transplant. Sequenced material: gut tissue.

The CDR3 here reads CASSLWEQNTLYF. CDR3 DNA (partial): TGTGCCAGCTCTCTCTGGGAACAAAACACCTTGTAC. Recombination joined TRBV12-2 with TRBJ2-4; no D segment can be confidently identified. The CDR3 is cut off 1 residue early in the read; its end comes from the germline J gene. The cysteine opens and the phenylalanine closes a CDR3 of 13 amino acids. Of the CDR3's DNA, 36 bases were read; they are in frame from base 1. V loses 0 bases of germline sequence and J loses 3 bases, and the interval between the two ends is 6 bases. Taken from the germline V gene, the CDR1 and CDR2 loops are SGHLS and HYDKME.